One sample yielded the 25 T cell receptor beta chains listed below, sequenced in a study of blood T cell repertoires in COVID-19. Libraries were prepared by immunoSEQ multiplex PCR; TCRdb keeps only in-frame clonotypes and omits some of them. Found here are approximately 220,000 clones, about 85% of them singletons; the top ten hold approximately 8%. Sample: peripheral blood. The receptors derive from a woman of 80 years or more with acute or convalescent COVID-19.

V and J are TRBV12-3 or TRBV12-4 and TRBJ2-5; 7 nucleotides align to TRBD2. After removal of 5 bases from V and 0 bases from J, the junction contained 0 bases not matched to a gene. The CDR3 totals 13 residues. Here the CDR3 DNA reads TGTGCCAGCAGTACTAGCGACCAAGAGACCCAGTACTTC. Its protein product is CASSTSDQETQYF.

This rearrangement joins TRBV7-9 to TRBJ2-1; 11 positions agree with TRBD1. Looked up from germline, CDR1 is SEHNR and CDR2 is FQNEAQ (reference sequence). The CDR3 sequence is 14 residues long. The V segment lost 5 bases and the J segment 9 bases; nucleotides outside the gene matches: 6. CDR3 protein: CASSPGQGASEQFF. As DNA, the CDR3 is TGTGCCAGCAGCCCAGGACAGGGGGCTAGTGAGCAGTTCTTC.

V usage is TRBV18 and J usage is TRBJ1-1; D gene unclear. CDR1 and CDR2 (germline): KGHSH, LQKENI. Trimming took off 4 bases at V and 5 bases at J, with 20 bases between the two ends. The CDR3 is 16 amino acids. In nucleotides, the CDR3 is TGTGCCAGCTCACAAGAATTGAGGGCCGGGAGAACTGAAGCTTTCTTT. Amino acids: CASSQELRAGRTEAFF.

The chain joins TRBV29-1 to TRBJ1-2; perhaps TRBD1 as D (6 bases). This CDR3 is built from 22 residues. V was trimmed by 3 bases and J by 6 bases, leaving 41 bases between them. Germline CDR1 SQVTM, CDR2 ANQGSEA. The CDR3 spells CSVDVPLMSGGGQVAVEDGYTF. DNA for the CDR3: TGCAGCGTTGATGTGCCCCTCATGTCCGGCGGGGGGCAGGTGGCGGTGGAGGATGGCTACACCTTC. The full variable domain, completed using reference TRBV29-1 and TRBJ1-2, is SAVISQKPSRDICQRGTSLTIQCQVDSQVTMMFWYRQQPGQSLTLIATANQGSEATYESGFVIDKFPISRPNLTFSTLTVSNMSPEDSSIYLCSVDVPLMSGGGQVAVEDGYTFGSGTRLTVV.

This clone was seen only once. The chain employs TRBV25-1 and TRBJ2-1, with 13 bases that match TRBD2. The CDR3 is 14 residues long. After removal of 6 bases from V and 6 bases from J, the junction contained 2 bases not matched to a gene. CDR1 and CDR2 (germline): MGHDK, SYGVNS. CDR3 coding DNA: TGTGCCAGCAGACTAGCGGGGGGGCCCAATGAGCAGTTCTTC. It yields the protein CASRLAGGPNEQFF.

The rearrangement links TRBV4-2 to TRBJ2-3; 8 bases fit TRBD1. The trim removed 1 base at V and 3 bases at J, leaving 3 bases unmatched. Germline CDR1 is LGHNA and CDR2 is YNFKEQ. This CDR3 is built from 15 residues. CDR3 sequence: CASSQGQGRTDTQYF. The DNA of the CDR3 is TGTGCCAGCAGCCAAGGACAGGGGAGGACAGATACGCAGTATTTT.

A note on this clone: Other DNA variants within this sample encode the same CDR3. This chain joins TRBV20-1 and TRBJ2-1, with unresolved D. The CDR3 covers 11 residues. The V and J ends lost 2 bases and 4 bases respectively, with 3 bases between them. Germline assignment: CDR1 DFQATT and CDR2 SNEGSKA (reference sequence). The CDR3 DNA is TGCAGTGCTAGATCTTACAATGAGCAGTTCTTC. Residues: CSARSYNEQFF.

The J gene is TRBJ1-2, the V gene TRBV19, with D hard to call. This CDR3 region has 12 residues. V lost 4 bases and J 6 bases, leaving 9 bases between the germline ends. Germline CDR1 is LNHDA and CDR2 is SQIVND (reference sequence). DNA for the CDR3: TGTGCCAGTAGTACCCGAGGGAATGGCTACACCTTC. It yields the protein CASSTRGNGYTF.

The genes are TRBV6-1 and TRBJ2-7, with D possibly TRBD2 on 6 matching bases. Trimming left V 0 bases short and J 6 bases short, with 18 bases between. CDR3 length equals 16 residues. Germline CDR1 and CDR2: MNHNS and SASEGT. CDR3 bases: TGTGCCAGCAGTGAAGCGGTACTAGCTAAACGCGGCGAGCAGTACTTC. It translates to CASSEAVLAKRGEQYF.

The gene calls are TRBV14 and TRBJ2-7; D is possibly TRBD2 (5 bases). Trimming took off 3 bases at V and 3 bases at J, with 9 bases between the two ends. The CDR3 spans 13 residues. CDR1 and CDR2 from the germline V gene are SGHDN and FVKESK. Written as DNA, the CDR3 is TGTGCCAGCAGCCAGGTAGCGCACTACGAGCAGTACTTC. This encodes CASSQVAHYEQYF. Filled out from reference TRBV14 and TRBJ2-7, the complete variable domain reads EAGVTQFPSHSVIEKGQTVTLRCDPISGHDNLYWYRRVMGKEIKFLLHFVKESKQDESGMPNNRFLAERTGGTYSTLKVQPAELEDSGVYFCASSQVAHYEQYFGPGTRLTVT.

The rearrangement uses TRBV5-4 and TRBJ2-7, with TRBD2 matching 13 bases. Germline CDR1 and CDR2: SGHNT and YYREEE (reference sequence). V dropped 4 bases and J dropped 4; count of bases not matched to a gene: 5. The CDR3 runs 15 residues. DNA of the CDR3: TGTGCCAGCAGCCGACGACTAGCGGGAGGATACGAGCAGTACTTC. It specifies CASSRRLAGGYEQYF. Together with reference TRBV5-4 and TRBJ2-7, the CDR3 gives the full variable domain: ETGVTQSPTHLIKTRGQQVTLRCSSQSGHNTVSWYQQALGQGPQFIFQYYREEENGRGNFPPRFSGLQFPNYSSELNVNALELDDSALYLCASSRRLAGGYEQYFGPGTRLTVT.

The chain combines TRBV4-1 with TRBJ2-5; maybe TRBD2 (6 bases). Germline V gene lookup returns CDR1 MGHRA and CDR2 YSYEKL. This CDR3 spans 15 amino acids. V was cut by 1 base and J by 5 bases, with 14 bases left in between. This CDR3 reads CASSQAAGDFETQYF. The CDR3, as DNA: TGCGCCAGCAGCCAAGCTGCCGGGGACTTTGAGACCCAGTACTTC.

This chain connects TRBV3-1 (or the pseudogene TRBV3-2) to TRBJ1-3, with 7 bases matching TRBD1. Per germline, CDR1 LGHDT and CDR2 YNNKEL (reference sequence). The trim removed 4 bases at V and 3 bases at J, leaving 9 bases unmatched. The CDR3 is 16 residues long. CDR3 coding DNA: TGTGCCAGCAGCCCCAAAGGGGGCCGGGTTGGAAACACCATATATTTT. Translating it yields CASSPKGGRVGNTIYF.

This clone was found a few times. The CDR3 loop is CASSDRAQFF. CDR3 DNA sequence: TGTGCCAGCAGTGACAGGGCGCAGTTCTTC. This chain links TRBV2 with TRBJ2-1; TRBD1 might be the D (5 bases). Germline V CDR1 and CDR2: SNHLY, FYNNEI. The V and J ends lost 3 bases and 12 bases respectively, with 6 bases between them. The CDR3 has 10 amino acids.

This chain joins TRBV19 and TRBJ1-5, with 8 bases matching TRBD1. V gave up 5 bases and J gave up 6 bases; unmatched junction bases: 6. The CDR3 spans 14 residues. Germline V gene sequence: CDR1 LNHDA, CDR2 SQIVND (reference sequence). The CDR3, as DNA: TGTGCCAGTAGTTACAGGGGGATGGGTCAGCCCCAGCATTTT. Its translation: CASSYRGMGQPQHF. The full variable domain, in which reference TRBV19 and TRBJ1-5 provide the parts outside the CDR3, is DGGITQSPKYLFRKEGQNVTLSCEQNLNHDAMYWYRQDPGQGLRLIYYSQIVNDFQKGDIAEGYSVSREKKESFPLTVTSAQKNPTAFYLCASSYRGMGQPQHFGDGTRLSIL.

The table lists this clone with many counts. The chain is built from TRBV28 and TRBJ1-2; unclear D gene. CDR1 MDHEN and CDR2 SYDVKM come from the germline V gene. The CDR3 has 12 residues. Trimming pared 8 bases from V and 1 base from J, leaving 8 bases between. CDR3 sequence: CASRSGNYGYTF. The CDR3 DNA reads TGTGCCAGCCGGAGCGGTAACTATGGCTACACCTTC.

The chain recombines TRBV5-6 with TRBJ2-3, with 9 nucleotides matching TRBD1. The CDR3 loop spans 15 amino acids. Germline values: CDR1 SGHDT, CDR2 YYEEEE. Germline trimming cut 6 bases from V and 4 bases from J; bases unmatched to any gene: 9. CDR3 DNA: TGTGCCAGCATCCTTACAGGGGGCGGGTCAGATACGCAGTATTTT. It specifies CASILTGGGSDTQYF.

The V and J genes are TRBV18 and TRBJ1-1; a weak D match, TRBD1 (5 bases). The CDR3 consists of 12 residues. V was clipped by 2 bases and J by 14 bases, with 15 bases between them. Germline V gene lookup returns CDR1 KGHSH and CDR2 LQKENI. Here the CDR3 reads CASSPMDGGTFF. The CDR3 nucleotides read TGTGCCAGCTCACCAATGGACGGGGGAACCTTCTTT.

The chain joins TRBV6-1 to TRBJ1-1; D may be TRBD1 (5 bases). The V gene lost 1 base and the J gene lost 5 bases, with 11 bases spanning the gap. CDR3 size: 14 residues. CDR1 is MNHNS, CDR2 SASEGT, per germline. Here the CDR3 DNA reads TGTGCCAGCAGTGAAGATTGGGGGAGGACTGAAGCTTTCTTT. Translating it yields CASSEDWGRTEAFF.

This clone has a count of ten or more. V usage is TRBV18 and J usage is TRBJ1-4; tentative D call: TRBD1 (6 bases). This CDR3 spans 15 amino acids. The ends were cut back, 1 base at V and 4 bases at J, with 10 bases in the middle. Germline CDR1 KGHSH, CDR2 LQKENI. CDR3 residues: CASSPRGTYNEKLFF. The CDR3, as DNA: TGTGCCAGCTCACCACGGGGGACATATAATGAAAAACTGTTTTTT.

This clone showed up just a few times. CDR3: CASSIQTGYNQPQHF. CDR3 nucleotide sequence: TGTGCCAGTAGTATTCAGACGGGGTACAATCAGCCCCAGCATTTT. The J gene is TRBJ1-5, the V gene TRBV19; D unresolved. V dropped 3 bases and J dropped 3 bases, with 12 bases sitting between them. CDR1 LNHDA and CDR2 SQIVND come from the germline V gene (reference sequence). The CDR3 sequence is 15 residues long.

V and J are TRBV5-1 and TRBJ1-3; D is possibly TRBD1 (6 bases). The germline V gene has CDR1 SGHRS and CDR2 YFSETQ. The V end was cut by 4 bases, the J end by 1 base, with 12 bases between. The CDR3 covers 15 residues. The CDR3 spells CASSLSQGSGNTIYF. The CDR3 DNA sequence: TGCGCCAGCAGCCTCTCACAGGGATCTGGAAACACCATATATTTT.

This sequence joins TRBV9 and TRBJ2-3; 14 bases line up with TRBD2. The CDR3 extends over 14 amino acids. V was pared by 3 bases and J by 6 bases, with 0 bases of the junction left unmatched. Per the germline V gene, CDR1 is SGDLS and CDR2 is YYNGEE. The CDR3 loop is CASSGLAGGDTQYF. Here the CDR3 DNA reads TGTGCCAGCAGCGGACTAGCGGGAGGGGATACGCAGTATTTT.

The chain uses TRBV27 and TRBJ1-3, with D possibly matching TRBD1 (5 bases). The V end lost 5 bases, the J end lost 1 base, and 12 bases lay between the germline ends. The CDR3 totals 15 residues. CDR1 is MNHEY, CDR2 SMNVEV, per germline (reference sequence). CDR3 region: CASSLQGVSGNTIYF. In DNA, the CDR3 is TGTGCCAGCAGTCTTCAGGGTGTGTCTGGAAACACCATATATTTT.

Concerning this clone itself: Other DNA variants within this sample encode the same CDR3. Here the CDR3 reads CASSFGENQPQHF. The CDR3 DNA reads as TGTGCCAGCAGCTTCGGGGAGAATCAGCCCCAGCATTTT. The chain combines TRBV7-2 with TRBJ1-5; D unclear. Germline CDR1 and CDR2: SGHTA and FQGNSA. V shed 3 bases and J shed 4 bases, with 7 bases lying between them. The length of the CDR3 is 13 residues.